This record looks at one TCR beta chain sequence and its context. Its antigen remains unknown. The CDR3 contains 17 residues. Germline CDR1 SQVTM, CDR2 ANQGSEA. V was clipped by 6 bases and J by 4 bases; unmatched bases: 19. This specimen belongs to a study of cytomegalovirus exposure and HLA in healthy donors. Study outcomes and limitations: Differences between HLA loci emerged in a later analysis of TCR association rates, with DRB1 most and HLA-C fewest. For most TCR beta V segments, an earlier analysis put the productive rate at about 90% or about 30% of the time.

The PCR was carried out with 60 Vbeta primers and 13 Jbeta primers. Produced via immunoSEQ multiplex PCR; TCRdb's table is partial and in-frame only. Of 100,000 to 150,000 clones in the sample, over 8.5% were seen once. Each of the donors was a healthy bone marrow donor. The sample was PBMCs. This clonotype originated in a woman aged 40-49 years in good health and CMV-seropositive. V and J are TRBV29-1 and TRBJ2-5; TRBD1 matches 8 bases. The CDR3 loop is CSVGIRTQGARVETQYF. Here the CDR3 DNA reads TGCAGCGTGGGAATCCGAACCCAGGGGGCGCGGGTAGAGACCCAGTACTTC.